These 11 T cell receptor beta chains share one sample of origin, sequenced in a study of siplizumab effects on memory and regulatory T cells. Generated by immunoSEQ multiplex PCR, the TCRdb table keeps only in-frame clones and is missing some. The sample has some 100,000 clones; about 94% are singletons. Sequencing input: non-Treg CD4+ T cells sorted from blood. The receptors come from a human donor in good health.

This chain links TRBV7-2 with TRBJ2-7; 9 nucleotides line up with TRBD2. The germline gives CDR1 SGHTA, CDR2 FQGNSA. The junction had 5 bases not matched to a gene; V was cut back by 1 base and J by 4 bases. The CDR3 sequence is 15 residues long. As DNA, the CDR3 is TGTGCCAGCAGCTTAGAGACTAGCGGAGCATACGAGCAGTACTTC. Its protein product is CASSLETSGAYEQYF.

V gene TRBV5-1 combines with J gene TRBJ2-3; a weak D match, TRBD2 (5 bases). Trimming left V 9 bases short and J 0 bases short, with 14 bases between. There are 14 residues in the CDR3. CDR1 and CDR2 from the germline V gene are SGHRS and YFSETQ. CDR3 in amino acids: CATRASMSTDTQYF. The CDR3 bases are TGCGCCACGCGGGCCTCGATGAGCACAGATACGCAGTATTTT.

About this clone itself: One end of the junction varies from germline; a read error may be responsible. The rearrangement uses TRBV7-3 and TRBJ2-2; 7 bases line up with TRBD1. Germline V gene lookup returns CDR1 SGHTA and CDR2 FQGTGA. The CDR3 has 15 amino acids. CDR3 loop: CASSQTGVNSGELFF. The CDR3 DNA sequence: TGTGCCAGCAGCCAAACAGGGGTGAACTCCGGGGAGCTGTTTTTT.

This clone was seen only once. The chain recombines TRBV30 with TRBJ2-2, with 15 bases lining up with TRBD2. The germline V gene encodes CDR1 GTSNPN and CDR2 SVGIG (reference sequence). J was trimmed by 8 bases and V by 3 bases; bases with no gene match: 4. The CDR3 runs to 15 residues. CDR3 DNA sequence: TGTGCCTGGAGCGGACTAGCGGGAGGGTTGGGGGAGCTGTTTTTT. This encodes CAWSGLAGGLGELFF.

The chain links TRBV7-9 to TRBJ2-3; D possibly uses TRBD1 or TRBD2 (5 bases each). The CDR3 runs to 13 residues. Germline CDR1 is SEHNR and CDR2 is FQNEAQ (reference sequence). V was pared by 2 bases and J by 4 bases, with 7 bases between. This CDR3 reads CASSLSGPDTQYF. In DNA, the CDR3 is TGTGCCAGCAGCTTATCGGGGCCAGATACGCAGTATTTT.

This chain connects TRBV30 to TRBJ2-7; a weak D match, TRBD1 (5 bases). CDR1 is GTSNPN, CDR2 SVGIG, per germline (reference sequence). The CDR3 has 14 residues. V lost 4 bases to trimming and J lost 2 bases, with 15 bases between them. The CDR3 reads CAWTPLGVAYEQYF. The CDR3 nucleotides are TGTGCCTGGACCCCCCTAGGGGTTGCCTACGAGCAGTACTTC.

The gene calls are TRBV10-3 and TRBJ2-6; no clear D gene. The V gene's germline CDR1 is ENHRY and CDR2 SYGVKD. The ends were cut back, 4 bases at V and 5 bases at J, with 9 bases in the middle. This CDR3 is 14 amino acids long. For the CDR3, the DNA is TGTGCCATCAGTGCCCGAGATCGGGCCAACGTCCTGACTTTC. This gives the protein CAISARDRANVLTF.

This chain uses TRBV7-8 with TRBJ2-1; 12 bases are shared with TRBD2. V shed 2 bases and J 5 bases; nucleotides not matched to a gene: 7. Germline V CDR1 and CDR2: SGHVS, FQNEAQ. The CDR3 is made up of 17 amino acids. DNA for the CDR3: TGTGCCAGCAGCTTAACCGCTAGCGGGAGGGCCCACAATGAGCAGTTCTTC. This sequence encodes CASSLTASGRAHNEQFF.

The chain couples TRBV25-1 to TRBJ2-5; D not resolved. The CDR3 covers 15 residues. Germline assignment: CDR1 MGHDK and CDR2 SYGVNS. V lost 8 bases and J 2 bases, leaving 18 bases between the germline ends. CDR3 nucleotides: TGTGCCAGCCTAAAGTTCGGCAGTGGACAAGAGACCCAGTACTTC. Its protein product is CASLKFGSGQETQYF.

This chain links TRBV19 with TRBJ2-7; D gene uncertain. Germline loops: CDR1 LNHDA, CDR2 SQIVND (reference sequence). With 1 base removed from V and 3 bases from J, the gap between germline ends came to 10 bases. The CDR3 totals 14 residues. In nucleotides, the CDR3 is TGTGCCAGTAGTATAGCCGTTCACGGCTACGAGCAGTACTTC. This sequence encodes CASSIAVHGYEQYF.

As DNA, the CDR3 is TGTGCCTGGAGGCGGGGGGGAACGAACACCGGGGAGCTGTTTTTT. This codes for CAWRRGGTNTGELFF. The rearrangement joins TRBV30 to TRBJ2-2; the match to TRBD2 covers 9 bases. V dropped 3 bases and J dropped 0; count of bases not matched to a gene: 2. Germline V gene sequence: CDR1 GTSNPN, CDR2 SVGIG (reference sequence). This CDR3 has 15 residues.